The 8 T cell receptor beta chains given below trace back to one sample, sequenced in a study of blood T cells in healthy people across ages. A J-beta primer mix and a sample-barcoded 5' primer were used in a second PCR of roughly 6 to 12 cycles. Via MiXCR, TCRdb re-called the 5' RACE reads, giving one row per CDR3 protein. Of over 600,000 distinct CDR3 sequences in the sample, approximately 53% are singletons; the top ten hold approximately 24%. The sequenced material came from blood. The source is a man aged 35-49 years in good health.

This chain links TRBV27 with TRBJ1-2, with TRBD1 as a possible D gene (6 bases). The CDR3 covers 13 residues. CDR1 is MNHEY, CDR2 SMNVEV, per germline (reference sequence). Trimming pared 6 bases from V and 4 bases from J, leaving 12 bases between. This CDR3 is CASRTGQTYGYTF. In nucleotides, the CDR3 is TGTGCCAGCAGGACAGGACAGACCTATGGCTACACCTTC.

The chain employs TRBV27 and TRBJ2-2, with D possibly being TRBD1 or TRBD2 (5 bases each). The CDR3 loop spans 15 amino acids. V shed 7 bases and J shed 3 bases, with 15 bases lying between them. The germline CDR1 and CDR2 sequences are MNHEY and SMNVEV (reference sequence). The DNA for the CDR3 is TGTGCCAGCAATACGGGGCGACGAGACACCGGGGAGCTGTTTTTT. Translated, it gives CASNTGRRDTGELFF.

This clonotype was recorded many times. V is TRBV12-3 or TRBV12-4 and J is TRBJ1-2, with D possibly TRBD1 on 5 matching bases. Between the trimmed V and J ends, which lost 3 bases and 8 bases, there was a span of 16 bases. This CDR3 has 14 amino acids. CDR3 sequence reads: CASSLGQGYGGYTF. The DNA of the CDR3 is TGTGCCAGCAGTTTGGGGCAGGGCTATGGAGGCTACACCTTC.

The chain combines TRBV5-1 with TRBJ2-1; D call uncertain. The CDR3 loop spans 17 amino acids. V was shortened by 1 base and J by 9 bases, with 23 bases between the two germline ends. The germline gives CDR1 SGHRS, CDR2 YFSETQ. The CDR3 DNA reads TGCGCCAGCAGCTTGTATGCCGGCAGACCCAACGAAGGTGAGCAGTTCTTC. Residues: CASSLYAGRPNEGEQFF.

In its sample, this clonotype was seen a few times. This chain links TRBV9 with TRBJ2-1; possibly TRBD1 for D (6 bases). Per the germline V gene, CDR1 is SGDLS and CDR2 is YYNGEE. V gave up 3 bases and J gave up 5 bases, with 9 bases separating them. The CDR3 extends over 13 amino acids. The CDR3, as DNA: TGTGCCAGCAGCGCAGGACAGCACAATGAGCAGTTCTTC. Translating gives CASSAGQHNEQFF.

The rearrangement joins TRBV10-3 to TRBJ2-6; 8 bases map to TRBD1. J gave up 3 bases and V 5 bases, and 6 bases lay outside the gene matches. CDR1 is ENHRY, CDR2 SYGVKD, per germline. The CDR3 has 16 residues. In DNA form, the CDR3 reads TGTGCCATCAGTCGGGACAGGCGTCGTGGGGCCAACGTCCTGACTTTC. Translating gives CAISRDRRRGANVLTF.

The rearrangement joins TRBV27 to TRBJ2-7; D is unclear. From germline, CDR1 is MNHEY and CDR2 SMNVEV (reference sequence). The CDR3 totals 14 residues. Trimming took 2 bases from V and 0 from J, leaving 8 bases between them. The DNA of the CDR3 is TGTGCCAGCAGTTTAAAGGTCCCCTCCTACGAGCAGTACTTC. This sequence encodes CASSLKVPSYEQYF.

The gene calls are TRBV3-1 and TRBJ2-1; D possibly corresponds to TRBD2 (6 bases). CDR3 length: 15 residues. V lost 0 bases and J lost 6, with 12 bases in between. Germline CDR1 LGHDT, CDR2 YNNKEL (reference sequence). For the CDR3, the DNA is TGTGCCAGCAGCCAAGACTATCTAGCGTTCAATGAGCAGTTCTTC. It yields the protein CASSQDYLAFNEQFF.